The 6 T cell receptor beta chains below were found in one sample sequenced in a study of response to subunit inactivated influenza vaccine. TCRdb reprocessed the RT-PCR reads with MiXCR, giving one entry per CDR3 protein. This sample yields approximately 490,000 distinct CDR3 sequences, of which around 7.9% are seen a single time; under 15% belongs to the top ten. Material: PBMCs from blood, obtained around 25 months after vaccination. These receptors were taken from a man aged 50 to 69 who received an inactivated influenza vaccine.

The chain recombines TRBV15 with TRBJ2-7; 7 bases align to TRBD1. Germline V gene data show CDR1 as LNHNV and CDR2 as YYDKDF (reference sequence). The CDR3 has 15 residues. J was trimmed by 6 bases and V by 0 bases; bases with no gene match: 8. In nucleotides, the CDR3 is TGTGCCACCAGCAGAGATCGTCAGGGGGTGAGCGAGCAGTACTTC. It encodes CATSRDRQGVSEQYF.

This clonotype was observed many times. The chain joins TRBV10-2 to TRBJ2-3; D is perhaps TRBD2 (6 bases). With 0 bases removed from V and 1 base from J, the gap between germline ends came to 8 bases. Germline V gene sequence: CDR1 WSHSY, CDR2 SAAADI. This CDR3 region has 15 residues. CDR3 nucleotides: TGCGCCAGCAGTGAGTCCCAGCGGGGCACAGATACGCAGTATTTT. It encodes CASSESQRGTDTQYF.

The chain combines TRBV12-3 or TRBV12-4 with TRBJ1-2; D is possibly TRBD1 (6 bases). The CDR3 contains 15 residues. Trimming took off 6 bases at V and 2 bases at J, with 16 bases between the two ends. The chain's CDR3 is CASRGGRGPNYGYTF. CDR3 coding DNA: TGTGCCAGCAGGGGGGGCCGGGGGCCAAACTATGGCTACACCTTC.

The rearrangement uses TRBV20-1 and TRBJ2-5; D may match TRBD1 or TRBD2 (5 bases each). The V gene's germline CDR1 is DFQATT and CDR2 SNEGSKA (reference sequence). This CDR3 has 12 residues. V lost 3 bases to trimming and J lost 5 bases, with 10 bases between them. The CDR3 spells CSARFGAETQYF. DNA of the CDR3: TGCAGTGCTAGGTTCGGGGCGGAGACCCAGTACTTC.

This clonotype was picked up a small number of times. V gene TRBV6-5 combines with J gene TRBJ2-2, with 9 positions matching TRBD2. Germline CDR1 and CDR2: MNHEY and SVGAGI. V lost 2 bases to trimming and J lost 9 bases; unmatched junction nucleotides: 7. This CDR3 is built from 15 residues. In DNA form, the CDR3 reads TGTGCCAGCAGTTACAGCGGGGGGCCCTTCAGGGAGCTGTTTTTT. Translated, it gives CASSYSGGPFRELFF.

This rearrangement joins TRBV4-3 to TRBJ1-1; D remains unclear. Germline V CDR1 and CDR2: LGHNA, YSLEER. The CDR3 is 14 amino acids. V shed 1 base and J shed 4 bases, with 10 bases lying between them. The CDR3 here is CASSQVLSSTEAFF. CDR3 DNA sequence: TGCGCCAGCAGCCAAGTACTTTCAAGCACTGAAGCTTTCTTT.